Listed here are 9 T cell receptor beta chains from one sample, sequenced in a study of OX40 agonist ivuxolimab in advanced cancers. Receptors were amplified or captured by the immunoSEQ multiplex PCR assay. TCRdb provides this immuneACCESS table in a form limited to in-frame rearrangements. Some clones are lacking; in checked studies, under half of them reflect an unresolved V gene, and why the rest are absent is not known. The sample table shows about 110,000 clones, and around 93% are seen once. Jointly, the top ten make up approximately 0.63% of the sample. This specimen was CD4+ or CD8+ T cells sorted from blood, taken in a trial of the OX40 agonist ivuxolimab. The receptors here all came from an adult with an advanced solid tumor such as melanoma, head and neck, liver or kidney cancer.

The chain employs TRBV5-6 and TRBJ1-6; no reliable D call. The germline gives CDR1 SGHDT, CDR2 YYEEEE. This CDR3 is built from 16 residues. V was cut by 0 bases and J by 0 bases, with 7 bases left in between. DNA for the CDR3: TGTGCCAGCAGCTTGGAGAGGGCCTCCTATAATTCACCCCTCCACTTT. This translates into CASSLERASYNSPLHF.

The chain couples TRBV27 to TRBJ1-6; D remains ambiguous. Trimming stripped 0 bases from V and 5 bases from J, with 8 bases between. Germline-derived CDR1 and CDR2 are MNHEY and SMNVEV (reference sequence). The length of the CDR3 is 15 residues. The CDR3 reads CASSLSMGNNSPLHF. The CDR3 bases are TGTGCCAGCAGTTTATCGATGGGGAATAATTCACCCCTCCACTTT.

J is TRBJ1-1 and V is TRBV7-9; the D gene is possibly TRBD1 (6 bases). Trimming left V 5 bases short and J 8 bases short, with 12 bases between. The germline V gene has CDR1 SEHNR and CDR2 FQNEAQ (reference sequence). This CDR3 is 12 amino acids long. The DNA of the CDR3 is TGTGCCAGCAGCATAAACAGGGTAGAAGCTTTCTTT. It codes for CASSINRVEAFF.

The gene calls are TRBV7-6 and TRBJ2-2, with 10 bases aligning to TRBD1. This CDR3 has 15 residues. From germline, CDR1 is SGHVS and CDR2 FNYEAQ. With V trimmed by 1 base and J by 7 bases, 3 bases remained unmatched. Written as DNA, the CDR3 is TGTGCCAGCAGCTTAGGGGACAGGGGTCGCGGGGAGCTGTTTTTT. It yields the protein CASSLGDRGRGELFF.

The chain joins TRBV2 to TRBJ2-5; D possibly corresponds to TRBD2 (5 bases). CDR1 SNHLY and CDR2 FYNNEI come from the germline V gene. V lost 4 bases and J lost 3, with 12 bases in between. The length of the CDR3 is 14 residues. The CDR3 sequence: CASSGADGKETQYF. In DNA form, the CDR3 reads TGTGCCAGCAGTGGGGCGGACGGGAAAGAGACCCAGTACTTC.

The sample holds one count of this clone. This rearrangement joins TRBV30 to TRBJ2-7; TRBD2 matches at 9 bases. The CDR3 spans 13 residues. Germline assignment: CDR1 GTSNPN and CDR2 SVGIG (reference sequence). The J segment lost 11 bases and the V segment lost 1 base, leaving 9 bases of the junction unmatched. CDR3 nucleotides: TGTGCCTGGAGTGAAGGTGGCGGGGGGGCGGAGTACTTC. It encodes CAWSEGGGGAEYF.

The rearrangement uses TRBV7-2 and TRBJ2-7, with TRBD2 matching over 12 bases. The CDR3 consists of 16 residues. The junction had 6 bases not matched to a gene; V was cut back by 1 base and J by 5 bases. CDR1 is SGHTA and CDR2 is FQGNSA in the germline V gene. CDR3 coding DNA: TGTGCCAGCAGCTTAGGACTAGCGGGAGCCTTGGACGAGCAGTACTTC. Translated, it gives CASSLGLAGALDEQYF.

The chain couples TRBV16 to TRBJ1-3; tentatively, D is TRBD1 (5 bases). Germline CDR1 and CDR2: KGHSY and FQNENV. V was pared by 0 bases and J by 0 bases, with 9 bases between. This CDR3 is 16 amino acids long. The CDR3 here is CASSQSPDNSGNTIYF. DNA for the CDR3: TGTGCCAGCAGCCAATCCCCGGACAACTCTGGAAACACCATATATTTT.

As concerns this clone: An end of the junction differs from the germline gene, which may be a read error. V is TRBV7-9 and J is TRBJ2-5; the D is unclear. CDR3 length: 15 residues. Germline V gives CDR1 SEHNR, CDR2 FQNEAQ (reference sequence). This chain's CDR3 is CASSPYESDQETQYF. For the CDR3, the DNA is TGTGCCAGCAGCCCGTATGAGAGCGACCAGGAGACCCAGTACTTC. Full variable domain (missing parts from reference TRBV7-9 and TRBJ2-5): DTGVSQNPRHKITKRGQNVTFRCDPISEHNRLYWYRQTLGQGPEFLTYFQNEAQLEKSRLLSDRFSAERPKGSFSTLEIQRTEQGDSAMYLCASSPYESDQETQYFGPGTRLLVL.